This T cell receptor (beta chain) was identified in a study of T cell responses to AZD1222 COVID-19 vaccine. The V gene's germline CDR1 is SGHVS and CDR2 FQNEAQ. Trimming stripped 1 base from V and 4 bases from J, with 22 bases between. The CDR3 totals 19 residues. TCRdb's table, derived via immunoSEQ multiplex PCR, lists solely in-frame clones and lacks some. The table shows tens of thousands of clones, with about 88% occurring only once. This chain uses TRBV7-8 with TRBJ1-4; no firm D call. This receptor was obtained from an adult in good health. Sample: peripheral blood, taken on day 0 of AZD1222 vaccination. The DNA of the CDR3 is TGTGCCAGCAGCTTAGATGGCGGATCAATCCTTACCCTTAATGAAAAACTGTTTTTT. This translates into CASSLDGGSILTLNEKLFF.